These 8 T cell receptor beta chains share one sample of origin, sequenced in a study of blood T cell repertoires in COVID-19. Produced via immunoSEQ multiplex PCR; TCRdb's table is partial and in-frame only. The repertoire has about 130,000 clones, 85% to 90% of them found once; the top ten carry about 4.5%. The sequenced material came from peripheral blood. The source is a man aged 55 to 70 with COVID-19, enrolled during active disease.

The count of this clone is one. The chain is built from TRBV6-5 and TRBJ2-7, with TRBD2 identical over 8 bases. The CDR3 spans 15 residues. CDR1 MNHEY and CDR2 SVGAGI come from the germline V gene. The J segment lost 5 bases and the V segment lost 4 bases, leaving 10 bases of the junction unmatched. In DNA form, the CDR3 reads TGTGCCAGCAGTTCCCCGGGCACCGGGAGGGACGAGCAGTACTTC. Amino acids: CASSSPGTGRDEQYF.

The chain combines TRBV5-1 with TRBJ1-4; D perhaps matches TRBD1 (6 bases). Deletions cut 0 bases from V and 7 bases from J, with 10 bases between. This CDR3 region has 14 residues. Germline lookup yields CDR1 SGHRS and CDR2 YFSETQ. Here the CDR3 DNA reads TGCGCCAGCAGCTTGGCCGGGACATCTGAAAAACTGTTTTTT. As protein: CASSLAGTSEKLFF.

This clone appeared a few times. This chain uses TRBV7-3 with TRBJ2-7; 12 positions match TRBD2. The CDR3 extends over 15 amino acids. Trimming at V came to 5 bases and at J to 0 bases, leaving 2 bases not matched to a gene. The germline gives CDR1 SGHTA, CDR2 FQGTGA. This chain's CDR3 is CASSTSGGSSYEQYF. As DNA, the CDR3 is TGTGCCAGCAGCACTAGCGGGGGGAGCTCCTACGAGCAGTACTTC.

This chain joins TRBV11-2 and TRBJ1-1; 7 nucleotides line up with TRBD1. Germline lookup yields CDR1 SGHAT and CDR2 FQNNGV. V trimming: 2 bases; J trimming: 0 bases; junction bases outside the gene matches: 3. The length of the CDR3 is 15 residues. Here the CDR3 reads CASSLMDRMNTEAFF. CDR3 nucleotide sequence: TGTGCCAGCAGCTTAATGGACAGGATGAACACTGAAGCTTTCTTT.

The chain uses TRBV5-1 and TRBJ2-2; D is unclear. The CDR3 is 14 residues long. Germline CDR1 and CDR2: SGHRS and YFSETQ. V was shortened by 0 bases and J by 0 bases, with 3 bases between the two germline ends. CDR3 sequence (DNA): TGCGCCAGCAGCTTGGATACGAACACCGGGGAGCTGTTTTTT. Translated, it gives CASSLDTNTGELFF.

The chain employs TRBV30 and TRBJ1-5; 10 positions match TRBD1. Germline V gene sequence: CDR1 GTSNPN, CDR2 SVGIG (reference sequence). V gave up 2 bases and J gave up 2 bases; unmatched junction bases: 15. This CDR3 contains 19 residues. CDR3 region: CAWSPTPPGTGVGNQPQHF. CDR3 in DNA: TGTGCCTGGAGTCCCACCCCCCCCGGGACAGGGGTAGGCAATCAGCCCCAGCATTTT. The whole variable domain, filled in from reference TRBV30 and TRBJ1-5, reads SQTIHQWPATLVQPVGSPLSLECTVEGTSNPNLYWYRQAAGRGLQLLFYSVGIGQISSEVPQNLSASRPQDRQFILSSKKLLLSDSGFYLCAWSPTPPGTGVGNQPQHFGDGTRLSIL.

The rearrangement joins TRBV4-1 to TRBJ2-1; no definite D call. The V gene lost 3 bases and the J gene lost 2 bases, with 5 bases spanning the gap. The CDR3 has 13 residues. Germline lookup yields CDR1 MGHRA and CDR2 YSYEKL. The chain's CDR3 is CASSQAPYNEQFF. CDR3 nucleotides: TGCGCCAGCAGCCAGGCCCCCTACAATGAGCAGTTCTTC.

The J gene is TRBJ1-5, the V gene TRBV2; TRBD1 agrees at 7 bases. Germline V gene lookup returns CDR1 SNHLY and CDR2 FYNNEI. V lost 6 bases, J lost 0 bases, and 11 bases stayed unmatched. The CDR3 has 17 residues. The CDR3 DNA reads TGTGCCAGCAGCCCCGGGACAGAGACTCGTAGCAATCAGCCCCAGCATTTT. Translated, it gives CASSPGTETRSNQPQHF.